This passage covers 4 T cell receptor beta chains from one sample sequenced in a study of graft-versus-host responses after intestinal transplantation. Data came from immunoSEQ multiplex PCR; TCRdb stores just in-frame clones and leaves some out. The table records roughly 15,000 clones, roughly 32% of them present only once. Co-plated with about 200,000 CFSE-labeled responder cells were about 200,000 irradiated, violet-dye-labeled stimulator cells. The sample here was alloreactive CD8+ T cells from a mixed lymphocyte reaction culture, taken before intestinal transplant. Subset meaning: CFSE-low proliferating T cells sorted from roughly 6-day pre-transplant mixed lymphocyte reaction (GvH or HvG direction). Receptor source: a human patient who received an intestinal transplant.

The chain carries TRBV13 and TRBJ2-1; 7 bases map to TRBD1. V lost 3 bases, J lost 1 base, and 6 bases stayed unmatched. Germline V gene lookup returns CDR1 PRHDT and CDR2 FYEKMQ (reference sequence). The CDR3 is 16 residues long. The CDR3 nucleotides are TGTGCCAGCAGCTTCCTCACAGGGGAATCCTACAATGAGCAGTTCTTC. Amino acid sequence: CASSFLTGESYNEQFF.

The chain employs TRBV6-1 and TRBJ1-1; D ambiguous. Trimming left V 2 bases short and J 6 bases short, with 10 bases between. Germline V gives CDR1 MNHNS, CDR2 SASEGT. The CDR3 length is 13 residues. The chain's CDR3 is CASSEWYGSEAFF. The CDR3 region has the DNA TGTGCCAGCAGTGAATGGTATGGGTCTGAAGCTTTCTTT.

This clone has only a few counts. The V gene is TRBV7-8, the J gene TRBJ1-5, with a tentative D call TRBD1 (6 bases). Germline V gene data show CDR1 as SGHVS and CDR2 as FQNEAQ. This CDR3 region has 18 residues. Deletions cut 2 bases from V and 1 base from J, with 18 bases between. The CDR3 sequence is CASSLTWDGGGSNQPQHF. For the CDR3, the DNA is TGTGCCAGCAGCTTAACCTGGGATGGGGGGGGCAGCAATCAGCCCCAGCATTTT.

This chain uses TRBV11-2 with TRBJ1-2; D possibly corresponds to TRBD1 (6 bases). Trimming took off 5 bases at V and 11 bases at J, with 21 bases between the two ends. The germline V gene has CDR1 SGHAT and CDR2 FQNNGV. The CDR3 is 14 amino acids. The CDR3 DNA follows: TGTGCCAGCAGCCCAAACAGGGCGGAAAGGCGGTACACCTTC. Its translation: CASSPNRAERRYTF.